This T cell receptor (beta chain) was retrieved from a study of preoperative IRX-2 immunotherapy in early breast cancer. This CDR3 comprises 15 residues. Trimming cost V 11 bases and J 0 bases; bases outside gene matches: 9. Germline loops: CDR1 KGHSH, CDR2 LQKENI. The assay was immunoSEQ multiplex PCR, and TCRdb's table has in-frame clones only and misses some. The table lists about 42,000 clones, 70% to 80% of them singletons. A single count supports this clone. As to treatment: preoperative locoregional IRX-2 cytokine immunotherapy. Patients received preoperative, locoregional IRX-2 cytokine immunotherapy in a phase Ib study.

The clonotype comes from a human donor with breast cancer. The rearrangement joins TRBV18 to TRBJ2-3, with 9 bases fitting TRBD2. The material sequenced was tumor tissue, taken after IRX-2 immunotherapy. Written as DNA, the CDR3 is TGTGCCGGAGCGGGGGGACCTCTAAGCACAGATACGCAGTATTTT. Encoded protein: CAGAGGPLSTDTQYF.